What follows is one T cell receptor (beta chain) and its context. The data were obtained in a study of blood T cell repertoires in COVID-19. Authors' methods: By means of reference gene primer amplification, nucleated cell counts were estimated. This table comes from immunoSEQ multiplex PCR, and its TCRdb copy is limited to in-frame clones, with some not included. That table supplies the V and J calls and clone size; D and trimming were determined from the DNA. The sample comprises approximately 400,000 clones, around four fifths of which are singletons, and approximately 5% rests with the top ten. This TCR came from a woman aged 45-60 years who had recovered from COVID-19. The sample consisted of PBMCs or T cells enriched from blood (not recorded which).

CDR3 sequence reads: CASRGAHLDTDTQYF. CDR3 DNA sequence: TGTGCCAGCAGGGGGGCTCACCTAGACACAGATACGCAGTATTTT. The gene calls are TRBV28 and TRBJ2-3; D may be TRBD1 (6 bases). This CDR3 spans 15 amino acids. V lost 6 bases, J lost 2 bases, and 15 bases lay in between. Per germline, CDR1 MDHEN and CDR2 SYDVKM.